Listed below are T cell receptor beta chains from one sample, sequenced in a study of T cells in Graves' hyperthyroidism and ophthalmopathy. TCRdb reprocessed the multiplex PCR reads with MiXCR, giving one entry per CDR3 protein. In the table there are 450,000 to 700,000 distinct CDR3 sequences, 46% of which are singletons. The material sequenced was peripheral blood or thyroid tissue (not recorded which). All receptors derive from a woman aged 18-35 years with Graves' hyperthyroidism. Both conserved end residues are part of each CDR3. A D gene is named only where the DNA matches it firmly. The size of a clone is reported for some rows only, either as once, few or many, or as a class for expanded clones.

d_call	v_call	clone_size	j_call	cdr3_nt	cdr3_aa
TRBD2	TRBV4-2	many	TRBJ2-5	TGTGCCAGCAGCCAAGGGGGGAGAGGGAGGGACCAAGAGACCCAGTACTTC	CASSQGGRGRDQETQYF
TRBD1	TRBV2	many	TRBJ2-2	TGTGCCAGCAGTGAGAGGACAGGGTTGACCGGGGAGCTGTTTTTT	CASSERTGLTGELFF
.	TRBV15	.	TRBJ2-7	TGTGCCACCAGCAGAAGAACAGACAGAAGCACCTACGAGCAGTACTTC	CATSRRTDRSTYEQYF
.	TRBV10-3	many	TRBJ2-2	TGTGCCATCAATTCTCAAGGGACCGGGGAGCTGTTTTTT	CAINSQGTGELFF
TRBD2	TRBV9	.	TRBJ2-7	TGTGCCAGCAGCCCCGGGGGAGGGAGGGAGCAGTACTTC	CASSPGGGREQYF
TRBD1	TRBV20-1	.	TRBJ2-7	TGCAGTGCGAGTTTTGGGACAGGGCAGTACGAGCAGTACTTC	CSASFGTGQYEQYF
TRBD1	TRBV2	.	TRBJ1-6	TGTGCCACCAACATCGGGACAGGGGAGGATTCACCCCTCCACTTT	CATNIGTGEDSPLHF
.	TRBV11-2	few	TRBJ2-4	TGTGCCAGCAGCTTAGGGGGGGCGGACATTCAGTACTTC	CASSLGGADIQYF
.	TRBV5-1	once	TRBJ1-1	TGCGCCAGCAGCAAGGGGACAACCCCTGAGCGAGGTGAAGCTTTCTTT	CASSKGTTPERGEAFF
TRBD1	TRBV29-1	many	TRBJ1-1	TGCAGCGTTGTAGACAGGGGTGACACTGAAGCTTTCTTT	CSVVDRGDTEAFF
.	TRBV20-1	many	TRBJ1-1	TGCACTCCGGGGGTAGGAGGGAACACTGAAGCTTTCTTT	CTPGVGGNTEAFF
.	TRBV11-2	many	TRBJ2-7	TGTGCCAGCAGTCAAGACAGATACGAGCAGTACTTC	CASSQDRYEQYF
.	TRBV9	many	TRBJ2-2	TGTGCCAGCAGCGTAGATGGGAGTCCCGCCACCGGGGAGCTGTTTTTT	CASSVDGSPATGELFF
.	TRBV12-3/TRBV12-4	many	TRBJ2-2	TGTGCCAGCAGTTTAGCGCTGGGGCGCACCGGGGAGCTGTTTTTT	CASSLALGRTGELFF
TRBD2	TRBV5-8	many	TRBJ2-7	TGTGCCAGCAGCAATCCTAGCGGGAAGGCGTACTTC	CASSNPSGKAYF
.	TRBV7-3	.	TRBJ1-1	TGTGCCAGCAGCAGATCCGGAGACTGGATGAACACTGAAGCTTTCTTT	CASSRSGDWMNTEAFF
.	TRBV6-6	many	TRBJ2-7	TGTGCCAGCAGTTACGAGGGGATGTACGAGCAGTACTTC	CASSYEGMYEQYF
.	TRBV19	few	TRBJ2-3	TGTGCCAGTAGTAGGCTAGCGAGCACAGATACGCAGTATTTT	CASSRLASTDTQYF
.	TRBV5-1	.	TRBJ1-1	TGCGCCAGCAGACCGGGGAGGGACAACATGAACACTGAAGCTTTCTTT	CASRPGRDNMNTEAFF
.	TRBV20-1	many	TRBJ1-1	TGCAGTGCTTGGGGACTTTTGAACACTGAAGCTTTCTTT	CSAWGLLNTEAFF
.	TRBV9	many	TRBJ2-7	TGTGCCAGCAGCGTAGGAGACACTCGATACGAGCAGTACTTC	CASSVGDTRYEQYF
.	TRBV29-1	.	TRBJ1-1	TGCAGCATTGGCGAGGGATACACTGAAGCCTTCTTT	CSIGEGYTEAFF
.	TRBV10-3	once	TRBJ1-1	TGTGCCATCAGTCGGGGCTTGAACACTGAAGCTTTCTTT	CAISRGLNTEAFF
.	TRBV27	many	TRBJ1-1	TGTGCCAGCAGTTCGATCCTCGGGGGAGGGACTGAAGCTTTCTTT	CASSSILGGGTEAFF
TRBD2	TRBV4-1	many	TRBJ2-7	TGCGCCAGCAAGACTAGCGGCGCCTCCTACGAGCAGTACTTC	CASKTSGASYEQYF
.	TRBV20-1	.	TRBJ1-1	TGCAGTGCTACGCCCATACACGGGAACACTGAAGCTTTCTTT	CSATPIHGNTEAFF
.	TRBV7-2	few	TRBJ2-3	TGTGCCAGCAGCTTGTCTCGAGGGGGAACAGATACGCAGTATTTT	CASSLSRGGTDTQYF
.	TRBV2	.	TRBJ1-5	TGTGCTAGTAAGGGCCACAATCAGCCCCAGCATTTT	CASKGHNQPQHF
.	TRBV25-1	.	TRBJ2-7	TGTGACAGCAGCTTCAGTCGTTCATACGAGCAGTACTTC	CDSSFSRSYEQYF
TRBD1	TRBV7-9	few	TRBJ2-3	TGTGCCAGCAGCCCCCCGGGACAGAGTAATCCGCAGTATTTT	CASSPPGQSNPQYF
.	TRBV4-1	many	TRBJ1-6	TGCGCCAGCAGCACCCGGGGGGAGGGTTCACCCCTCCACTTT	CASSTRGEGSPLHF
TRBD1	TRBV7-8	.	TRBJ1-2	TGTGCCAGCAGCTCCAACGGACAGGGGACGGGCTACACCTTC	CASSSNGQGTGYTF
.	TRBV29-1	.	TRBJ1-2	TGCAGCGTTGAGTGGGGGGTATATGGCTACACCTTC	CSVEWGVYGYTF
TRBD1	TRBV7-8	many	TRBJ1-4	TGTGCCAGCAGCTTAGGGACAGGGATCAACGAAAAACTGTTTTTT	CASSLGTGINEKLFF
.	TRBV13	many	TRBJ1-3	TGTGCCAGCAGCTTAGGACACTCTGGAAACACCATATATTTT	CASSLGHSGNTIYF
.	TRBV2	few	TRBJ1-2	TGTGCCAGCAGAGCGGACTTCCAGTCTAACTATGGCTACACCTTC	CASRADFQSNYGYTF
.	TRBV12-3/TRBV12-4	.	TRBJ1-6	TGTGCCAGCAGTTTGAGGGGATCCCTCCACTTT	CASSLRGSLHF
.	TRBV6-1	.	TRBJ1-2	TGTGCCAGCAGCCAGGTGACCTCTGGCTACACCTTC	CASSQVTSGYTF
.	TRBV12-5	many	TRBJ2-7	TGTGCTAGTGGTTATCCCCGCAGGGCCACACACGAGCAGTACTTC	CASGYPRRATHEQYF
TRBD2	TRBV20-1	many	TRBJ2-2	TGCAGTTCATCCGGGACTAGCGTCCCCGGGGAGCTGTTTTTT	CSSSGTSVPGELFF
.	TRBV2	.	TRBJ1-2	TGTGCCAGCAGTGGACAGTCTTCTAACTATGGCTACACCTTC	CASSGQSSNYGYTF
.	TRBV19	few	TRBJ1-4	TGTGCCAGTAGTATGTTTGGGGCGTTGGGTCCAACTAATGAAAAACTGTTTTTT	CASSMFGALGPTNEKLFF
TRBD1	TRBV3-1	many	TRBJ1-1	TGTGCCAGCAGCCAAGAAGGGAATCCGGGACAGAAAGCTTTCTTT	CASSQEGNPGQKAFF
TRBD2	TRBV7-9	.	TRBJ2-3	TGCGCCAGCAGCCAAGAACAATTAGCGGGGACGCAGTATTTT	CASSQEQLAGTQYF
TRBD2	TRBV7-8	.	TRBJ2-1	TGTGCCAGCAGCTCAAGGACTAGCGCCAACAATGAGCAGTTCTTC	CASSSRTSANNEQFF
.	TRBV11-1	.	TRBJ2-1	TGTGCCAGCACCTATCGGGGACGGCTGTACAATGAGCAGTTCTTC	CASTYRGRLYNEQFF
TRBD2	TRBV2	many	TRBJ2-2	TGTGCCAGCAGCGGACTAGCGGGGTCGAACACCGGGGAGCTGTTTTTT	CASSGLAGSNTGELFF
.	TRBV11-2	many	TRBJ2-2	TGTGCCAGCAGCTCTCTATTAGGGGGAACCGGGGAGCTGTTTTTT	CASSSLLGGTGELFF
.	TRBV7-9	.	TRBJ1-2	TGTGCCAGCAGCACCACCATCTACGACACGGATACTGGAAACACCTTC	CASSTTIYDTDTGNTF
.	TRBV24-1	.	TRBJ1-1	TGTGCCAGCAGCTTCACCGGGATTGAAGCTTTCTTT	CASSFTGIEAFF
.	TRBV2	.	TRBJ2-5	TGTGCCAGCGTTACACAACAGGGTGGAGAGACCCAGTACTTC	CASVTQQGGETQYF
.	TRBV13	.	TRBJ1-1	TGTGCCAGCTCACCAGGTGGCGGGGGAAGCACTGAAGCTTTCTTT	CASSPGGGGSTEAFF
.	TRBV29-1	many	TRBJ2-7	TGCAGCGTTGGACGCGACAGGAATTCCTACGAGCAGTACTTC	CSVGRDRNSYEQYF
.	TRBV11-1	.	TRBJ2-7	TGTGCCAGCAGCCAGGGCACCCCTAGCGTCAGGTCCTACGAGCAGTACTTC	CASSQGTPSVRSYEQYF
TRBD1	TRBV20-1	.	TRBJ1-2	TGCAGTGCTAGCCCGGGACAGGGTTATTCGCATGGCTACACCTTC	CSASPGQGYSHGYTF
TRBD2	TRBV7-2	.	TRBJ2-7	TGTGCCAGCAGCTCCAAGATCTGGCTAGCGGAGAACAATGAGCAGTACTTC	CASSSKIWLAENNEQYF
TRBD2	TRBV25-1	.	TRBJ2-6	TGTGCCCCTCAAGGGCTAGCGGAAACCTCTGGGGCCAACGTCCTGACTTTC	CAPQGLAETSGANVLTF
.	TRBV10-3	.	TRBJ1-2	TGTGCCATCAGTGTGGACGGGATTTATGGCTACACCTTC	CAISVDGIYGYTF
.	TRBV10-3	.	TRBJ1-1	TGTGCCATCAGTGAGTCGGGTATCCCTGAAGCTTTCTTT	CAISESGIPEAFF
.	TRBV11-2	.	TRBJ2-2	TGTGCCAGCAGCTTCTCCTCTGGAAACACCGGGGAGCTGTTTTTT	CASSFSSGNTGELFF